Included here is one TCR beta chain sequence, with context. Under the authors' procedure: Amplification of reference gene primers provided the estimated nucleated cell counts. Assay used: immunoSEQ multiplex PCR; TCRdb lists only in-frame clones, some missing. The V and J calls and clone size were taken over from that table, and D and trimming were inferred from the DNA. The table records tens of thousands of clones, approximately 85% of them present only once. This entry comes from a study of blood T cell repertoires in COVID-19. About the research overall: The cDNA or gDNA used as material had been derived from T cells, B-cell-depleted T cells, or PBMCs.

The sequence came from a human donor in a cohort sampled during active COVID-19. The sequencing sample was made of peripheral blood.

CDR3 sequence: CASSLVVAGTDTQYF. Written as DNA, the CDR3 is TGTGCCAGCAGCTTGGTCGTGGCAGGGACAGATACGCAGTATTTT. This chain uses TRBV5-4 with TRBJ2-3; maybe TRBD1 (5 bases). Trimming pared 0 bases from V and 3 bases from J, leaving 11 bases between. Germline CDR1 SGHNT, CDR2 YYREEE (reference sequence). The CDR3 contains 15 residues.